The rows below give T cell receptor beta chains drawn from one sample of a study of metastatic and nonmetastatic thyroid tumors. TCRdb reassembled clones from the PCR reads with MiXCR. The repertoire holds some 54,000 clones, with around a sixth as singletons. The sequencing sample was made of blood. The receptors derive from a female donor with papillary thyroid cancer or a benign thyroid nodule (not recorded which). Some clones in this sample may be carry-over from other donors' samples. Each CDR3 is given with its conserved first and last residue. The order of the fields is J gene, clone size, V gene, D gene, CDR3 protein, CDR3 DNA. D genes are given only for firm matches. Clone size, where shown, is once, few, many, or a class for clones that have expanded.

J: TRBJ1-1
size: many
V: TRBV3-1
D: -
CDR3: CASSPPRRGGPGQSTEAFF
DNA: TGTGCCAGCAGCCCTCCCCGTCGGGGGGGCCCAGGGCAAAGCACTGAAGCTTTCTTT

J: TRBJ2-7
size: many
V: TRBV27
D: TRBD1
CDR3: CASSRVGTGLYEQYF
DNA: TGTGCCAGCAGTCGCGTGGGGACAGGACTCTACGAGCAGTACTTC

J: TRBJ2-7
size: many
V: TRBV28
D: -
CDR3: CASSSFYEQYF
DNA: TGTGCCAGCAGTTCGTTCTACGAGCAGTACTTC

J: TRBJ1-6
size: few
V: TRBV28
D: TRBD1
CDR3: CASIQGVSDSPLHF
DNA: TGTGCCAGTATTCAGGGGGTTTCTGATTCACCCCTCCACTTT

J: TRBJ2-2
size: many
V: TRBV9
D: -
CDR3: CASRPQGHGELFF
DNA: TGTGCCAGCAGGCCTCAGGGGCACGGGGAGCTGTTTTTT

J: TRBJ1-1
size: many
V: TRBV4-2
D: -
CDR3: CASSQDRFTEAFF
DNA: TGTGCCAGCAGCCAAGACAGGTTCACTGAAGCTTTCTTT

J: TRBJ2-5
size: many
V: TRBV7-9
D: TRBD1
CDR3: CASRAESGQGGETQYF
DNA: TGTGCCAGCAGGGCTGAATCGGGACAGGGGGGGGAGACCCAGTACTTC

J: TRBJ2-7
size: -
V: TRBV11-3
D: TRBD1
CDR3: CASSLERAGGNYEQYF
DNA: TGTGCCAGCAGCTTAGAACGGGCAGGGGGTAACTACGAGCAGTACTTC

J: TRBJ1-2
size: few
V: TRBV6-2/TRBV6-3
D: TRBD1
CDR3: CACSEGTGAVGYTF
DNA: TGTGCCTGCAGTGAGGGTACAGGGGCTGTCGGCTACACCTTC

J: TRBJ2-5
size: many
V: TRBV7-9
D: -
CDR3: CASSLGSGGETQYF
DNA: TGTGCCAGCAGCTTAGGGTCAGGAGGGGAGACCCAGTACTTC

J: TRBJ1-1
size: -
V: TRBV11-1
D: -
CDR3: CASSLEVSGQFSEALF
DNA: TGTGCCAGCAGCTTAGAGGTTTCGGGACAATTCTCCGAAGCTTTATTT

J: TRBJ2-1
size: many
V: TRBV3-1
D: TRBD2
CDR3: CASSHRAGKANEQFF
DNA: TGTGCCAGCAGCCACAGAGCGGGAAAGGCGAATGAGCAGTTCTTC

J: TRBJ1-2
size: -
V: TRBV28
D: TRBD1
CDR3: CASIPLQGQVFGYTF
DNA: TGTGCCAGCATTCCCCTTCAGGGACAGGTTTTTGGCTACACCTTC

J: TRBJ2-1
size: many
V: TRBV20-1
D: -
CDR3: CSARALWADYNEQFF
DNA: TGCAGTGCTAGAGCCCTGTGGGCCGATTACAATGAGCAGTTCTTC

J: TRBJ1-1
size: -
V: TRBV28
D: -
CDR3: CASSLGSEGSDEAFF
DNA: TGTGCCAGCAGTTTGGGGTCTGAGGGATCGGATGAAGCTTTCTTT

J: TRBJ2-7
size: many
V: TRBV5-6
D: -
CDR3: CASSFYLKGNTYEQYF
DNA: TGCGCCAGCAGCTTTTATTTAAAGGGGAACACCTACGAGCAGTACTTC

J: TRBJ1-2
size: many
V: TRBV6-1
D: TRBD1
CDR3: CASSNSGQIYGYTF
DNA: TGTGCCAGCAGTAATTCGGGACAGATCTATGGCTACACCTTC

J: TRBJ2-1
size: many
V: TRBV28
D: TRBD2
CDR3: CASSSYSGRAREQFF
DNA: TGTGCCAGCAGTTCCTATAGCGGGAGGGCCAGGGAGCAGTTCTTC

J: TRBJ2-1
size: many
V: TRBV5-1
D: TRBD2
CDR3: CASRPLAGGASSYNEQFF
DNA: TGCGCCAGCAGACCACTAGCGGGAGGGGCAAGCTCCTACAATGAGCAGTTCTTC

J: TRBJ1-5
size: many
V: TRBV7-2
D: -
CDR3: CASSFRGGHQPQHF
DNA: TGTGCCAGCAGCTTCCGGGGGGGACATCAGCCCCAGCATTTT

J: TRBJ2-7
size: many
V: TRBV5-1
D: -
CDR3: CASRAGGPYNEQYF
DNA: TGCGCCAGCAGGGCGGGCGGGCCGTATAACGAGCAGTACTTC

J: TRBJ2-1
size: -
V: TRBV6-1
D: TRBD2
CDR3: CASSELAGSYNEQFF
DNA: TGTGCCAGCAGTGAACTAGCGGGATCCTACAATGAGCAGTTCTTC

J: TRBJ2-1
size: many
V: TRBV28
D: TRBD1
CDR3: CASSGRTGGSYNEQFF
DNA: TGTGCCAGCAGTGGCAGAACAGGGGGCTCCTACAATGAGCAGTTCTTC

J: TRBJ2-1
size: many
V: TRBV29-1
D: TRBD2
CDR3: CSVVGLVRYEQFF
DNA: TGCAGCGTTGTGGGACTAGTCAGATATGAGCAGTTCTTC

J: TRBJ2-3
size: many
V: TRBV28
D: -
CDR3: CASSTSLPGTDTQYF
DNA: TGTGCCAGCTCCACCTCCCTCCCCGGCACAGATACGCAGTATTTT

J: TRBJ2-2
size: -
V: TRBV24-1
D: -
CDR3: CATSPTPGVQVVTTGELFF
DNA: TGTGCCACCAGTCCTACCCCAGGGGTACAGGTGGTTACTACCGGGGAGCTGTTTTTT

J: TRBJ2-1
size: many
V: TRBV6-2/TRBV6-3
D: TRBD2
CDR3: CASSTSGSYNEQFF
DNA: TGTGCCAGCAGTACTAGCGGTTCCTACAATGAGCAGTTCTTC

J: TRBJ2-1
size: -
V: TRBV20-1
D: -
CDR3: CSARDGRGGIKF
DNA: TGCAGTGCTAGAGATGGCCGCGGCGGGATTAAATTC

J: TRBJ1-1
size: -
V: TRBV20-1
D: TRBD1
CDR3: CSAKRTGVEWESFF
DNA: TGCAGTGCTAAAAGGACAGGGGTCGAGTGGGAATCTTTCTTT

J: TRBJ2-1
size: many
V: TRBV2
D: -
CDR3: CASSENLPYNEQFF
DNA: TGTGCCAGCAGTGAAAACCTTCCCTACAATGAGCAGTTCTTC

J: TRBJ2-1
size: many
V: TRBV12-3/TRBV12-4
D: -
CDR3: CASSSGPQLGNEQFF
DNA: TGTGCCAGCAGTTCCGGGCCCCAGCTAGGCAATGAGCAGTTCTTC

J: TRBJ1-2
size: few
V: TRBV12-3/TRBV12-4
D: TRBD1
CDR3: CASSFDRADYVYTF
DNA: TGTGCCAGCAGTTTCGACAGGGCGGACTATGTCTATACCTTC

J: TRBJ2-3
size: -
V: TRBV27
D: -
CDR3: CASSSYERDTQYF
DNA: TGTGCCAGCAGTTCATACGAGAGGGATACGCAGTATTTT

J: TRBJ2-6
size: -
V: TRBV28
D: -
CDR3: CASSLASGNNVLTF
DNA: TGTGCCAGCAGTTTGGCGTCTGGGAACAACGTCCTGACTTTC

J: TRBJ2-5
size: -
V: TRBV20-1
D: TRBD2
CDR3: CSARGLAGGETQYF
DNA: TGCAGTGCTAGAGGACTAGCGGGTGGAGAGACCCAGTACTTC

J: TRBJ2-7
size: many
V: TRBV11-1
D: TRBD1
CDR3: CASSHVPWDRGYEQYF
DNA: TGTGCCAGCAGCCACGTACCCTGGGACAGGGGTTACGAGCAGTACTTC

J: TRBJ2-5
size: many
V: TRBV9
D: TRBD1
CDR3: CASAIETIRDRLWLNQYF
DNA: TGTGCCAGCGCGATTGAGACCATCCGGGACAGATTATGGTTGAACCAGTACTTC

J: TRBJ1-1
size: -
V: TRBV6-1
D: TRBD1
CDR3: CASSEGGQGTKTEAFF
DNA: TGTGCCAGCAGTGAAGGGGGACAGGGGACCAAAACTGAAGCTTTCTTT

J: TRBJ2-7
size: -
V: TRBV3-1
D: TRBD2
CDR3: CTSIQVPGGYYEQYF
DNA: TGTACCAGCATCCAAGTACCGGGAGGGTATTACGAGCAGTACTTC

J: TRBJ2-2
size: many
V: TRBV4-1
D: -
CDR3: CASSQVLRTGELFF
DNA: TGCGCCAGCAGCCAAGTTCTGAGAACCGGGGAGCTGTTTTTT